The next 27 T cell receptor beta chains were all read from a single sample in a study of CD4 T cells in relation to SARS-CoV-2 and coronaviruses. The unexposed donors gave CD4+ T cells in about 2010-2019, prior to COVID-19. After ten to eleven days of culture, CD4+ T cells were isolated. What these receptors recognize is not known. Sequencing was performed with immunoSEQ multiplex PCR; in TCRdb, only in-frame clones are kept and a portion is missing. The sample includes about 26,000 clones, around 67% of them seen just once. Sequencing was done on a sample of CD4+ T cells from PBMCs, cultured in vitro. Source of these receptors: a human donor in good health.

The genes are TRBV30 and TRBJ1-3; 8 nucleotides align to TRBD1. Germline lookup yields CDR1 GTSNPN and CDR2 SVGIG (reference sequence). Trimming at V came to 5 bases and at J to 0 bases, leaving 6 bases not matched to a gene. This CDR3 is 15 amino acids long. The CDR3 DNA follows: TGTGCCTGGCGTGGGGACAGGACCTCTGGAAACACCATATATTTT. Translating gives CAWRGDRTSGNTIYF.

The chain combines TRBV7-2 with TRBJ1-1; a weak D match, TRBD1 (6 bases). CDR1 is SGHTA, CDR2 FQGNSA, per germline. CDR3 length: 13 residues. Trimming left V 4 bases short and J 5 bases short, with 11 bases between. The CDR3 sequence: CASSYSQGTEAFF. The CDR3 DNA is TGTGCCAGCAGCTATTCACAGGGAACTGAAGCTTTCTTT.

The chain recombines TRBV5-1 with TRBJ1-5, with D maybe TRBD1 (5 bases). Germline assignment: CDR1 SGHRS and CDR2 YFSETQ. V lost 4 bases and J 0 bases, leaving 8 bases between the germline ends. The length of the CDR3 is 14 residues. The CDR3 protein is CASSPGDSNQPQHF. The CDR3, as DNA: TGCGCCAGCAGCCCGGGGGATAGCAATCAGCCCCAGCATTTT.

CDR3 protein: CASSSLAGSGDTQYF. CDR3 bases: TGTGCCAGCAGTTCTCTAGCCGGGTCAGGGGATACGCAGTATTTT. V and J are TRBV6-2 or TRBV6-3 and TRBJ2-3; the D gene could be TRBD1 or TRBD2 (5 bases each). Germline lookup yields CDR1 MNHEY and CDR2 SVGEGT. This CDR3 is 15 amino acids long. V gave up 4 bases and J gave up 6 bases, with 17 bases separating them.

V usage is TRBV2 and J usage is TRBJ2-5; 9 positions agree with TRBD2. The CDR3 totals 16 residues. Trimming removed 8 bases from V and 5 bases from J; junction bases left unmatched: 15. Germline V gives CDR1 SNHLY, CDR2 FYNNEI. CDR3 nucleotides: TGTGCCAGCGATGAAGGACTAGCGCAAATTGGGGAGACCCAGTACTTC. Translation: CASDEGLAQIGETQYF.

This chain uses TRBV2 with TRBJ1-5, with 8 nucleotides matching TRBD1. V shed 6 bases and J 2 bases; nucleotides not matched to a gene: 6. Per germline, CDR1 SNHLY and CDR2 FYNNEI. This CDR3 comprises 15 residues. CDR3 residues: CASSQQGGRNQPQHF. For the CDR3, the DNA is TGTGCCAGCAGCCAACAGGGGGGTCGCAATCAGCCCCAGCATTTT.

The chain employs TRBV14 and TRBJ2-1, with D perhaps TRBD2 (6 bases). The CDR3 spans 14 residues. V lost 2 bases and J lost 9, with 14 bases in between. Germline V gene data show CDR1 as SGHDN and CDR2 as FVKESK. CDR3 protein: CASSQLGGASEQFF. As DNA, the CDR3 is TGTGCCAGCAGCCAACTAGGAGGGGCGAGTGAGCAGTTCTTC.

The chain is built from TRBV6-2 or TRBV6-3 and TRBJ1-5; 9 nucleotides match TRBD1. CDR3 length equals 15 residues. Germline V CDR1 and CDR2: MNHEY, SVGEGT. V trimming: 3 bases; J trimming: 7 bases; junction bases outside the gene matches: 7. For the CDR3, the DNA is TGTGCCAGCAGTTATTTTGACAGGGGGGACCAGCCCCAGCATTTT. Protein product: CASSYFDRGDQPQHF.

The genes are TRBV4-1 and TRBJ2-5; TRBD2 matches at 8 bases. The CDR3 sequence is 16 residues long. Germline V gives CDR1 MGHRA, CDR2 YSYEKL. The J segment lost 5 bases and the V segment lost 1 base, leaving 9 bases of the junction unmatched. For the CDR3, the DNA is TGCGCCAGCAGCCAAGTCCGAGCGGGGGCGGCTGAGACCCAGTACTTC. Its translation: CASSQVRAGAAETQYF.

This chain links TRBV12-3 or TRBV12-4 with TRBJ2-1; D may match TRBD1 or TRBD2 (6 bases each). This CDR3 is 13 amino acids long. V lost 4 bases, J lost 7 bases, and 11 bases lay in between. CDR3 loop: CASSWGAGNEQFF. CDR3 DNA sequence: TGTGCCAGCAGTTGGGGGGCTGGAAATGAGCAGTTCTTC.

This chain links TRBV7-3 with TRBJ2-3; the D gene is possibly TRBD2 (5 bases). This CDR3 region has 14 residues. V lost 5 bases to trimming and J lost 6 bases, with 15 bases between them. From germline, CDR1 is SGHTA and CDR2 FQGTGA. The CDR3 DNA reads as TGTGCCAGCAGCCGAACCGGGGTTGGGGATACGCAGTATTTT. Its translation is CASSRTGVGDTQYF.

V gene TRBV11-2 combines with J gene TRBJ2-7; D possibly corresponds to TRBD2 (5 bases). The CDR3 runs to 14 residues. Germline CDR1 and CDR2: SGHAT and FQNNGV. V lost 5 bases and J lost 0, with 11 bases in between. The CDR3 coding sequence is TGTGCCAGCAGCCGGACTTCAGGCTCCTACGAGCAGTACTTC. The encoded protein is CASSRTSGSYEQYF.

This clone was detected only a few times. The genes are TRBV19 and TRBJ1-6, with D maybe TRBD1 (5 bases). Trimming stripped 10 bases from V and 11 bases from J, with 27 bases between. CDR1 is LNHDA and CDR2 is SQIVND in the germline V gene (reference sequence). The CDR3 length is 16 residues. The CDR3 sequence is CATRPWGPEPWAPLHF. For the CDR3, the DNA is TGTGCCACCCGACCTTGGGGCCCCGAACCCTGGGCACCCCTCCACTTT.

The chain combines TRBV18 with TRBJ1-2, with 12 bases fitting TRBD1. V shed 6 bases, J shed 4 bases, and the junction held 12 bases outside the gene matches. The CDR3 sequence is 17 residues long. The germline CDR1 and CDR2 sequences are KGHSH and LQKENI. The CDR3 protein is CASSPTGTGGGGYGYTF. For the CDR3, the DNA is TGTGCCAGCTCGCCGACCGGGACAGGGGGCGGCGGCTATGGCTACACCTTC.

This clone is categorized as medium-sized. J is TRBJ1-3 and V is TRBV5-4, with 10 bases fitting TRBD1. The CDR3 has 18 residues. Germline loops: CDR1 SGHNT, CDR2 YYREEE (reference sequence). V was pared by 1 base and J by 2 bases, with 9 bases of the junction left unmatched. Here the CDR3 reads CASSLSGRTGGTGNTIYF. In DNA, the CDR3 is TGTGCCAGCAGCTTGAGTGGACGGACAGGGGGAACTGGAAACACCATATATTTT.

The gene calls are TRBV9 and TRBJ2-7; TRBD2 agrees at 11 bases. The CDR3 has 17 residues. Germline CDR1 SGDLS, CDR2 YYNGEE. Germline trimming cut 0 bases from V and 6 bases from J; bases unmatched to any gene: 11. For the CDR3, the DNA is TGTGCCAGCAGCGTAGGAGGTAGCGGGGGGGCTCAGGGCGAGCAGTACTTC. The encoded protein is CASSVGGSGGAQGEQYF.

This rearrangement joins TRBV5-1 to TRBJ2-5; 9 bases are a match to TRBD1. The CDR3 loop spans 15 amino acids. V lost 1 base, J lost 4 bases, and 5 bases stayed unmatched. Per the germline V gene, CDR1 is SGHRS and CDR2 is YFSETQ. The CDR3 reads CASSLRTGEVETQYF. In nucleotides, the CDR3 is TGCGCCAGCAGCTTGCGGACAGGGGAGGTAGAGACCCAGTACTTC. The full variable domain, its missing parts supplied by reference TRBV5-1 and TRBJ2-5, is KAGVTQTPRYLIKTRGQQVTLSCSPISGHRSVSWYQQTPGQGLQFLFEYFSETQRNKGNFPGRFSGRQFSNSRSEMNVSTLELGDSALYLCASSLRTGEVETQYFGPGTRLLVL.

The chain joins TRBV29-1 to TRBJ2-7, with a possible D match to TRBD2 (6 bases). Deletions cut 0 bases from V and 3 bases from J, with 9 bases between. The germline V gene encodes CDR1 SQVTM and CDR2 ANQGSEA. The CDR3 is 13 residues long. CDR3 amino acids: CSVEDVRGYEQYF. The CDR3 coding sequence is TGCAGCGTTGAAGATGTGCGGGGCTACGAGCAGTACTTC.

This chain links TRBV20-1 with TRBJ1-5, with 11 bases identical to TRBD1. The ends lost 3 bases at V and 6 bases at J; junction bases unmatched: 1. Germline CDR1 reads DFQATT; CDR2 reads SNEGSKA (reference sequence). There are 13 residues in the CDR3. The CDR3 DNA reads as TGCAGTGCTAGTGGGACAGGGGGTCAGCCCCAGCATTTT. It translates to CSASGTGGQPQHF.

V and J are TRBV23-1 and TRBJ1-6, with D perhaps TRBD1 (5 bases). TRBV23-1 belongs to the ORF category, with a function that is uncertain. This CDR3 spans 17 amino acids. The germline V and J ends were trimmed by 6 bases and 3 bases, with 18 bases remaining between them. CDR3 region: CASSPPGKECYNSPLHF. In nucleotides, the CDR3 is TGCGCCAGCAGCCCCCCAGGGAAGGAGTGCTATAATTCACCCCTCCACTTT.

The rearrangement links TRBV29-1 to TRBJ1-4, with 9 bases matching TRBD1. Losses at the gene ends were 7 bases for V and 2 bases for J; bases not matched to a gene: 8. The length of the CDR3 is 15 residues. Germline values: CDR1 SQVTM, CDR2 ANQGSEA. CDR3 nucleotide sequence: TGCAGCGCTCGGACAGGGGCAGTCACTAATGAAAAACTGTTTTTT. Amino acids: CSARTGAVTNEKLFF.

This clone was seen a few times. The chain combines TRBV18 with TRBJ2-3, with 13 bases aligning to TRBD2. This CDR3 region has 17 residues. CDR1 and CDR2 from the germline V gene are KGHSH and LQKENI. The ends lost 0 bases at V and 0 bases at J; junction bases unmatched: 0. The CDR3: CASSPPTSGGSTDTQYF. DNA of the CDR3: TGTGCCAGCTCACCACCGACTAGCGGGGGGAGCACAGATACGCAGTATTTT.

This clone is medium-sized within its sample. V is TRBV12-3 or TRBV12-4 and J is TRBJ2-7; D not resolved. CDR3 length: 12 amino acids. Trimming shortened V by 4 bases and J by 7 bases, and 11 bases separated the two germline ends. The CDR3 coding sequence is TGTGCCAGCAGTTCACCCCATGGGGAGCAGTACTTC. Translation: CASSSPHGEQYF.

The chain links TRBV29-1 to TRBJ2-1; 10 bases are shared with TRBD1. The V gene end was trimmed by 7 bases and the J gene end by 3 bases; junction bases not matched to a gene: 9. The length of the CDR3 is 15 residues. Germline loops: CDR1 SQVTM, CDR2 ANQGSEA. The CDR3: CSAPGGTGVYNEQFF. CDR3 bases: TGCAGCGCCCCTGGGGGGACAGGGGTCTACAATGAGCAGTTCTTC.

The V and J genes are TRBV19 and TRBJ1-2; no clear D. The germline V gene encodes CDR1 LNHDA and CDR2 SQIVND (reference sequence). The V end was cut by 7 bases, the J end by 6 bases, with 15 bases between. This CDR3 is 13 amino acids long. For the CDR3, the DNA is TGTGCCAGTACCAAAAAGGGATGGGATGGCTACACCTTC. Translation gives CASTKKGWDGYTF.

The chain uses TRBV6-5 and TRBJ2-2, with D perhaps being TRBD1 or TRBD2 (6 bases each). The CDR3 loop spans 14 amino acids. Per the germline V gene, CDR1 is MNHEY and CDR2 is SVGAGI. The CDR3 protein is CAPTKGGSTGELFF. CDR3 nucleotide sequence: TGTGCACCCACGAAGGGGGGAAGCACCGGGGAGCTGTTTTTT.

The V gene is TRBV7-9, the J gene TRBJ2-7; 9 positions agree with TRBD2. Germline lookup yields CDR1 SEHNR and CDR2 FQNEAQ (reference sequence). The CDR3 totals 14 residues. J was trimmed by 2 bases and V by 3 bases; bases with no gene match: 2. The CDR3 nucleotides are TGTGCCAGCAGCTTTAGCGGGAGCACCTACGAGCAGTACTTC. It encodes CASSFSGSTYEQYF.